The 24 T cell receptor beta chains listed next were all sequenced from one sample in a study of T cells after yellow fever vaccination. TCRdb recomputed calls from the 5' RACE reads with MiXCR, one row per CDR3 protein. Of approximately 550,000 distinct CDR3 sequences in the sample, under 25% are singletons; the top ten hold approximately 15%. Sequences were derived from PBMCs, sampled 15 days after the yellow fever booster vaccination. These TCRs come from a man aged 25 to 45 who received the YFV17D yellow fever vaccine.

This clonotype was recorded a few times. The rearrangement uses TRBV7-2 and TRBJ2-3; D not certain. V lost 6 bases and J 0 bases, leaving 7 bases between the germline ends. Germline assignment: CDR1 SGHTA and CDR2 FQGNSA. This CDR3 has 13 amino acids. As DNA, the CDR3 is TGTGCCAGCAGATTCCCTAGCACAGATACGCAGTATTTT. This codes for CASRFPSTDTQYF.

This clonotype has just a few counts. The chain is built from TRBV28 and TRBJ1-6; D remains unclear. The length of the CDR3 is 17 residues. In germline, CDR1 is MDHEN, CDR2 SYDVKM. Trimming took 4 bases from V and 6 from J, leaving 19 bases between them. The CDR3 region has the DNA TGTGCCAGCAGTTCCCTGCTCCCCGATCCTATTAATTCACCCCTCCACTTT. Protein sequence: CASSSLLPDPINSPLHF.

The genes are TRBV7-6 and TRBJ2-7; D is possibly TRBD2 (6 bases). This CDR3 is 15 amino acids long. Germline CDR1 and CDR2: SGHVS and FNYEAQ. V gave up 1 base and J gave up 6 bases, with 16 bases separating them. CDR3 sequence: CASSLDWGDGFEQYF. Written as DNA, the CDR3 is TGTGCCAGCAGCTTAGATTGGGGGGACGGATTCGAGCAGTACTTC.

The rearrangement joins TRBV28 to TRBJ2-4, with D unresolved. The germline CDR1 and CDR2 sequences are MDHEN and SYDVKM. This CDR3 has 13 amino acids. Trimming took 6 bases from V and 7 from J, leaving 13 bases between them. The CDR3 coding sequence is TGTGCCAGCAGGACCATAGTGGGGAACATTCAGTACTTC. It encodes CASRTIVGNIQYF.

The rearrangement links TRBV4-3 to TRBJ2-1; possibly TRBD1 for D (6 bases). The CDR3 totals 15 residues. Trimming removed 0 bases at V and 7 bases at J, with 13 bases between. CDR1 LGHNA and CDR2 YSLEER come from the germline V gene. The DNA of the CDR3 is TGCGCCAGCAGCCAAGAACTGGCCAGGGGTAATGAGCAGTTCTTC. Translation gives CASSQELARGNEQFF.

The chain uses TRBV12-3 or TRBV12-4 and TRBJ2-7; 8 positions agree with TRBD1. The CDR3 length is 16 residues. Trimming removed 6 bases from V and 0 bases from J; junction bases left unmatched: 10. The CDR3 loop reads CASSQTGGMSSYEQYF. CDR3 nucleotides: TGTGCCAGCAGCCAAACAGGGGGGATGAGCTCCTACGAGCAGTACTTC.

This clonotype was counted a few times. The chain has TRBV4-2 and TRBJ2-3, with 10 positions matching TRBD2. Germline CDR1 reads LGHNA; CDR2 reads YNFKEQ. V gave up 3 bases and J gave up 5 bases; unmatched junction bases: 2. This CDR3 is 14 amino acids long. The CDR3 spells CASSHLAGEDTQYF. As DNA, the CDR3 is TGTGCCAGCAGCCATCTAGCGGGAGAAGATACGCAGTATTTT.

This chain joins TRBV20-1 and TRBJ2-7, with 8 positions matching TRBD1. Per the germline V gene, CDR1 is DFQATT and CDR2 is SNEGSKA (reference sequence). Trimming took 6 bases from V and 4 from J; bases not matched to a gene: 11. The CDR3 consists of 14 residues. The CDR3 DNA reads TGCAGTGCCTCGAATACAGGGGGTATATACGAGCAGTACTTC. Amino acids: CSASNTGGIYEQYF.

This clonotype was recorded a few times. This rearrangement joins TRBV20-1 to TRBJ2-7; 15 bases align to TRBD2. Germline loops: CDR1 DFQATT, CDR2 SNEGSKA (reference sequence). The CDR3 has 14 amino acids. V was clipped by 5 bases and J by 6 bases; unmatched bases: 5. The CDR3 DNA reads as TGCAGTGCTGCCAAGGGACTAGCGGGAGGCGAGCAGTACTTC. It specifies CSAAKGLAGGEQYF.

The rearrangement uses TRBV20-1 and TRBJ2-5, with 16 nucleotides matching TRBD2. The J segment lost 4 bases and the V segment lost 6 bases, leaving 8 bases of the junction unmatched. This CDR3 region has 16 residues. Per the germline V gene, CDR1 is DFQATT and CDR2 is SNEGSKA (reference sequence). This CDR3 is CSATGTSGRARETQYF. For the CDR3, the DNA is TGCAGTGCAACCGGGACTAGCGGGAGGGCCCGAGAGACCCAGTACTTC.

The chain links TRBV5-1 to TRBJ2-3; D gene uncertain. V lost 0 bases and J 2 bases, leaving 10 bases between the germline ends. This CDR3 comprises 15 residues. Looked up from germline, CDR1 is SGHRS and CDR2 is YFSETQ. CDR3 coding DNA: TGCGCCAGCAGCTTGGAGGGCGCTCACACAGATACGCAGTATTTT. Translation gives CASSLEGAHTDTQYF.

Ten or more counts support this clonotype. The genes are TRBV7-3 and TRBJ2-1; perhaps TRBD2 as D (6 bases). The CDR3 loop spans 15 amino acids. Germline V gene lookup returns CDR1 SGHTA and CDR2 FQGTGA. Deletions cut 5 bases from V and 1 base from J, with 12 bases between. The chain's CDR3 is CASSQARGSYNEQFF. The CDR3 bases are TGTGCCAGCAGCCAAGCCCGGGGGTCCTACAATGAGCAGTTCTTC.

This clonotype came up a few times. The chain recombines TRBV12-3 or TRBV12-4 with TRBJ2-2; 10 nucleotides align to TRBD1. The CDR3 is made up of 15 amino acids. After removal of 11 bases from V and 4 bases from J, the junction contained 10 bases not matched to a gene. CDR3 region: CAVGGTGVGTGELFF. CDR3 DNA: TGTGCCGTCGGGGGGACAGGGGTTGGCACCGGGGAGCTGTTTTTT.

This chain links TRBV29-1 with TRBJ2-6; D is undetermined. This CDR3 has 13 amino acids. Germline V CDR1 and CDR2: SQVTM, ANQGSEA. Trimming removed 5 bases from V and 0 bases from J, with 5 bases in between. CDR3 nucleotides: TGCAGCGTTTCTGGCTCTGGGGCCAACGTCCTGACTTTC. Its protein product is CSVSGSGANVLTF.

CDR3 sequence (DNA): TGCAGTGCTAGAGAGGAGGGGTCTGGAACAGATACGCAGTATTTT. Translated, it gives CSAREEGSGTDTQYF. V and J are TRBV20-1 and TRBJ2-3, with D perhaps TRBD2 (6 bases). V was clipped by 0 bases and J by 3 bases, with 13 bases between them. The CDR3 runs to 15 residues. The germline V gene encodes CDR1 DFQATT and CDR2 SNEGSKA (reference sequence).

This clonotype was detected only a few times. The CDR3 sequence is CASSLGGNSDTQYF. The CDR3 DNA follows: TGTGCCAGCAGTTTAGGAGGGAACTCAGATACGCAGTATTTT. J is TRBJ2-3 and V is TRBV12-3 or TRBV12-4, with a possible D match to TRBD2 (5 bases). This CDR3 is built from 14 residues. Trimming took off 1 base at V and 4 bases at J, with 9 bases between the two ends.

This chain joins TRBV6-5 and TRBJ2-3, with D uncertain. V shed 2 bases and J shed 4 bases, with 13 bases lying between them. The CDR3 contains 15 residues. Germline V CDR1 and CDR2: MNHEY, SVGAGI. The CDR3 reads CASSYGGAGADTQYF. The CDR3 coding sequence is TGTGCCAGCAGTTACGGCGGAGCTGGGGCAGATACGCAGTATTTT.

The CDR3 protein is CSASPTRSGELFF. CDR3 nucleotides: TGCAGTGCTAGCCCTACTAGATCCGGGGAGCTGTTTTTT. The genes are TRBV20-1 and TRBJ2-2; a weak D match, TRBD2 (5 bases). V was clipped by 3 bases and J by 6 bases, with 11 bases between them. Per the germline V gene, CDR1 is DFQATT and CDR2 is SNEGSKA (reference sequence). CDR3 size: 13 residues.

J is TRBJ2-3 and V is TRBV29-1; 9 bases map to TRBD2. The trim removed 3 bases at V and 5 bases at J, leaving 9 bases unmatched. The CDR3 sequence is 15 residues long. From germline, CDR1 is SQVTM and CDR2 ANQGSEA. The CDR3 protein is CSVDLVILAGDTQYF. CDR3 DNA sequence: TGCAGCGTTGACCTCGTTATACTAGCGGGAGATACGCAGTATTTT.

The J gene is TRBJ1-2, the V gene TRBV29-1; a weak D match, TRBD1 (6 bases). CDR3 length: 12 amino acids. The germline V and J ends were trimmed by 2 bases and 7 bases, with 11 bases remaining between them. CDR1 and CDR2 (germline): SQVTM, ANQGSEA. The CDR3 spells CSVELGGLGYTF. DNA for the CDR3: TGCAGCGTTGAATTAGGGGGGCTTGGCTACACCTTC.

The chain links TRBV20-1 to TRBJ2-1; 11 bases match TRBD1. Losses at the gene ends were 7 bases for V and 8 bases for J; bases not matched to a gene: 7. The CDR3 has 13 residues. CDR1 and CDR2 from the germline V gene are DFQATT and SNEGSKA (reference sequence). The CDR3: CSGRDRGWHEQFF. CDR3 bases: TGCAGTGGAAGGGACAGGGGGTGGCATGAGCAGTTCTTC.

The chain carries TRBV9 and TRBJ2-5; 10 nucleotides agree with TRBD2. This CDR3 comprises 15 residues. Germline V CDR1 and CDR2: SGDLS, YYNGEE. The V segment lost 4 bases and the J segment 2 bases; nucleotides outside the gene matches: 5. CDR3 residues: CASSLGLANQETQYF. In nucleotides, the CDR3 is TGTGCCAGCAGCTTGGGACTAGCGAATCAAGAGACCCAGTACTTC.

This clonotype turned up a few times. CDR3 protein: CASSNGQFHNEQFF. The CDR3 region has the DNA TGTGCCAGCAGCAATGGGCAGTTTCACAATGAGCAGTTCTTC. The rearrangement links TRBV21-1 to TRBJ2-1. TRBV21-1 is classified as a pseudogene. CDR3 length: 14 residues.

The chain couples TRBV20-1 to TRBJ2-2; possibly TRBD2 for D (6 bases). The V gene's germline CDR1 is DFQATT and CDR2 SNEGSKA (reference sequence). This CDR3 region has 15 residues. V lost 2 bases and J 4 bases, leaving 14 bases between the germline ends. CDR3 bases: TGCAGTGCTAGACCCCTCCTAGCGCTCACCGGGGAGCTGTTTTTT. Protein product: CSARPLLALTGELFF.